These T cell receptor beta chains were read from a single sample in a study of cytomegalovirus exposure and HLA in healthy donors. The data were produced by immunoSEQ multiplex PCR, yet TCRdb's version contains in-frame clones alone and is incomplete. The sample comprises 85,000 to 100,000 clones, about four fifths of which are singletons, and around 5% rests with the top ten. The sample was PBMCs. The receptor source for this set is a woman aged 40 to 50 in good health and CMV-seronegative. CDR3s include the opening cysteine and the closing phenylalanine or tryptophan. Fields, in order: D gene, clone size, V gene, J gene, CDR3 DNA, CDR3 protein. A D gene is named only where the DNA matches it firmly. Only part of the rows carry a size: once, few, many, or a class if the clone is expanded.

>-|-|TRBV9|TRBJ1-3
TGTGCCAGCAGCCCATCCGGGGGCTCTGGAAACACCATATATTTT
CASSPSGGSGNTIYF
>-|-|TRBV6-1|TRBJ1-5
TGTGCCAGCAGTTATGGCAGCAATCAGCCCCAGCATTTT
CASSYGSNQPQHF
>TRBD1|-|TRBV6-6|TRBJ2-5
TGTGCCAGCAGTTACGGGACAGGATCTCGGGAGACCCAGTACTTC
CASSYGTGSRETQYF
>TRBD1|-|TRBV4-3|TRBJ2-2
TGCGCCAGCAGCCCGGACAGGGGGAACACCGGGGAGCTGTTTTTT
CASSPDRGNTGELFF
>TRBD2|-|TRBV5-1|TRBJ2-5
TGCGCCAGCAGCTTGGGTCCTAGCGGGGGGGGAGAGACCCAGTACTTC
CASSLGPSGGGETQYF
>-|-|TRBV18|TRBJ1-2
TGTGCCAGCTCACAAAGGACAGACTCCTCTCCGTGGGGCTACACCTTC
CASSQRTDSSPWGYTF
>-|once|TRBV2|TRBJ2-6
TGTGCCAGCAGTGAATCGGGGGACCTGGCAAGGTCTGGGGCCAACGTCCTGACTTTC
CASSESGDLARSGANVLTF
>-|few|TRBV9|TRBJ2-6
TGTGCCAGCAGCTTCGGATCGACAGGAACCGTCTCTGGGGCCAACGTCCTGACTTTC
CASSFGSTGTVSGANVLTF
>TRBD1|-|TRBV18|TRBJ2-2
TGTGCCAGCTCACCACGCGACAGGGTGAACACCGGGGAGCTGTTTTTT
CASSPRDRVNTGELFF
>-|-|TRBV6-6|TRBJ2-1
TGTGCCAGCAGTGGTCAGGGCAATGAGCAGTTCTTC
CASSGQGNEQFF
>-|once|TRBV5-1|TRBJ2-3
TGCGCCAGCTCAACGGGGGGCAGCACAGATACGCAGTATTTT
CASSTGGSTDTQYF
>-|-|TRBV5-4|TRBJ1-2
TGTGCCAGCAGCTTGGGAGGAGGCTCCCATGGCTACACCTTC
CASSLGGGSHGYTF
>-|-|TRBV10-1|TRBJ1-2
TGCGCCAAGCAGCCATCCCTAGAATGTCTCGACTATGGCTACACCTTC
CAKQPSLECLDYGYTF
>TRBD2|-|TRBV9|TRBJ2-1
TGTGCCAGCAGCCCAACCCCCGGGACTAGCGGGGGCTACAATGAGCAGTTCTTC
CASSPTPGTSGGYNEQFF
>TRBD2|-|TRBV6-5|TRBJ2-2
TGTGCCAGCAGTTCGGACAGCGGGGGCGGGGAGCTGTTTTTT
CASSSDSGGGELFF
>-|-|TRBV7-9|TRBJ2-5
TGTGCCAGCAGCTTGGCCACGGGGGAGCAGTACTTC
CASSLATGEQYF
>-|-|TRBV6-1|TRBJ2-7
TGTGCCAGCAACCAGGAGGGGACCGGCTCCTACGAGCAGTACTTC
CASNQEGTGSYEQYF
>-|-|TRBV6-5|TRBJ1-2
TGTGCCAGCAGTTACTCGTCCGGGTTCGGCTACACCTTC
CASSYSSGFGYTF
>-|-|TRBV5-1|TRBJ2-7
TGCGCCAGCAGCCGGGACTCCTACGAGCAGTACTTC
CASSRDSYEQYF
>TRBD2|-|TRBV18|TRBJ2-3
TGTGCCAGCTCACCCCCGCGGACTAGCGGGGCCACAGATACGCAGTATTTT
CASSPPRTSGATDTQYF
>-|-|TRBV7-9|TRBJ1-1
TGTGCCAGCAGCTTAAGTACGGGGAACACTGAAGCTTTCTTT
CASSLSTGNTEAFF
>-|-|TRBV7-9|TRBJ2-7
TGTGCCAGCACCGAGACAGGAGAGCTCGAGCAGTACTTC
CASTETGELEQYF
>TRBD1|-|TRBV7-8|TRBJ1-4
TGTGCCAGCAGCTTAAGACAGGGAAAGACTAATGAAAAACTGTTTTTT
CASSLRQGKTNEKLFF
>TRBD1|-|TRBV19|TRBJ1-1
TGTGCCAGTAGTATGGTCCCCAGGGGGTTGAACACTGAAGCTTTCTTT
CASSMVPRGLNTEAFF
>-|few|TRBV28|TRBJ1-2
TGTGCCAGCAGTCCCGGACAAATTCGCGGCTACACCTTC
CASSPGQIRGYTF
>TRBD2|-|TRBV5-4|TRBJ2-3
TGTGCCAGCAGCTTGGTCTTATTAGCGGGGGAACATGTCGATACGCAGTATTTT
CASSLVLLAGEHVDTQYF
>-|once|TRBV15|TRBJ1-1
TGTGCCACCAGCAGAGTGCGGCAGGGAAGCCCCAACACTGAAGCTTTCTTT
CATSRVRQGSPNTEAFF
>-|-|TRBV12-2|TRBJ1-1
TGTGCAAGTCCTCAGGGGAGACAATATGGGGCTTTCTTT
CASPQGRQYGAFF
>-|-|TRBV25-1|TRBJ1-1
TGTGCCAGCAGCAAGACGGGGGTGACTGAAGCTTTCTTT
CASSKTGVTEAFF
>-|once|TRBV28|TRBJ1-2
TGTGCCATCTCGGGGAACCACTATGGCTACACCTTC
CAISGNHYGYTF
>TRBD1|-|TRBV7-8|TRBJ1-2
TGTGCCAGCAGCTCTGACAGGGAAGGCAGAGACTATGGCTACACCTTC
CASSSDREGRDYGYTF
>TRBD1|-|TRBV28|TRBJ1-1
TGTGCCAGCAGTCCGCGGACAGGGCCTGAAGCTTTCTTT
CASSPRTGPEAFF
>-|-|TRBV21-1|TRBJ2-6
TGTGCCAGCAGCGCCCCTCCGGGACAGGGGGCGCGTGGGGCCAACGTCCTGACTTTC
CASSAPPGQGARGANVLTF